This T cell receptor (beta chain) stems from a study of blood T cells in healthy people across ages. Healthy Russian Caucasian donors spanned ages about 6 to 95 years. Regarding this clonotype: What it binds is unknown. The junction does not match germline at one end; this may be a read error.

For the second PCR, which ran for about 7 to 12 cycles, a sample-barcoded 5' primer and a J-beta primer mix were used. TCRdb used MiXCR to reprocess the 5' RACE reads, holding one entry per CDR3 protein. The repertoire holds fewer than 900,000 distinct CDR3 sequences, with around 34% as singletons. Study-wide results and limits: Calculation of diversity from one million T cells yielded estimates considered to be underestimates.

The CDR3 contains 12 residues. CDR1 and CDR2 from the germline V gene are DFQATT and SNEGSKA (reference sequence). The gene calls are TRBV20-1 and TRBJ2-7, with D possibly matching TRBD1 (5 bases). The specimen was blood. This sequence originates from a man younger than 35 in good health. The CDR3 spells CIARETGYEQYF. CDR3 bases: TGCATTGCTAGGGAAACAGGCTACGAGCAGTACTTC.